This TCR beta chain comes out of a study of blood T cell repertoires in COVID-19. Study summary: Acute and convalescent COVID-19 specimens originated in the United States, Italy and Spain. Sources were T cells, B-cell-depleted T cells, or PBMCs; the material itself was cDNA or gDNA.

Original processing notes: Reference gene primer amplification yielded estimated nucleated cell counts. Sequenced by immunoSEQ multiplex PCR; TCRdb stores in-frame clones only, minus some. The D gene and trimming were derived from the DNA, and the V and J assignments and clone size from that table. Here the sample spans about 260,000 clones, 86% being singletons. The CDR3 length is 14 residues. Trimming shortened V by 6 bases and J by 0 bases, and 14 bases separated the two germline ends. Germline V gene lookup returns CDR1 SQVTM and CDR2 ANQGSEA. The TCR originated in a man aged 40-49 years who had recovered from COVID-19. The gene calls are TRBV29-1 and TRBJ1-1, with D hard to call. The sequencing sample was made of peripheral blood. The CDR3 DNA follows: TGCAGCGTGACTAGAGGCAGAATGAACACTGAAGCTTTCTTT. This encodes CSVTRGRMNTEAFF.